The 7 T cell receptor beta chains in this list originate from one sample, sequenced in a study of cytomegalovirus exposure and HLA in healthy donors. The PCR had 60 Vbeta and 13 Jbeta primers. Produced via immunoSEQ multiplex PCR; TCRdb's table is partial and in-frame only. This sample has 200,000 or so clones; approximately 78% occur once, and the top ten carry 0.7% to 0.95%. Source material: PBMCs. The receptors originated from a woman between 18 and 30 years old in good health and CMV-seronegative.

The rearrangement joins TRBV9 to TRBJ1-1, with a tentative D call TRBD1 (6 bases). Deletions cut 3 bases from V and 6 bases from J, with 12 bases between. Germline lookup yields CDR1 SGDLS and CDR2 YYNGEE. The length of the CDR3 is 13 residues. In nucleotides, the CDR3 is TGTGCCAGCAGCGGGGGACACGACGCTGAAGCTTTCTTT. This translates into CASSGGHDAEAFF. Using reference TRBV9 and TRBJ1-1 for the parts outside the CDR3, the full variable domain is DSGVTQTPKHLITATGQRVTLRCSPRSGDLSVYWYQQSLDQGLQFLIQYYNGEERAKGNILERFSAQQFPDLHSELNLSSLELGDSALYFCASSGGHDAEAFFGQGTRLTVV.

Only one count was recorded for this clone. The V gene is TRBV4-2, the J gene TRBJ2-7; 8 nucleotides agree with TRBD2. The V gene's germline CDR1 is LGHNA and CDR2 YNFKEQ. The CDR3 contains 16 residues. Losses at the gene ends were 1 base for V and 3 bases for J; bases not matched to a gene: 8. CDR3 DNA sequence: TGTGCCAGCAGCCAAGTCGCTAGCGGGCGATACTACGAGCAGTACTTC. This gives the protein CASSQVASGRYYEQYF.

The chain joins TRBV19 to TRBJ2-5; 9 positions agree with TRBD2. J was trimmed by 5 bases and V by 7 bases; bases with no gene match: 5. Germline V gene data show CDR1 as LNHDA and CDR2 as SQIVND (reference sequence). This CDR3 spans 13 amino acids. CDR3 residues: CASKRAGGETQYF. CDR3 coding DNA: TGTGCCAGTAAACGAGCGGGAGGTGAGACCCAGTACTTC.

The chain carries TRBV19 and TRBJ1-6, with D uncertain. The CDR3 spans 20 residues. Germline CDR1 is LNHDA and CDR2 is SQIVND (reference sequence). V gave up 4 bases and J gave up 0 bases, with 22 bases separating them. The CDR3 sequence is CASSTSHLEVLSSYNSPLHF. The DNA of the CDR3 is TGTGCCAGTAGTACATCCCACCTCGAGGTCCTAAGCTCCTATAATTCACCCCTCCACTTT. The variable domain in full, completed from reference TRBV19 and TRBJ1-6, reads DGGITQSPKYLFRKEGQNVTLSCEQNLNHDAMYWYRQDPGQGLRLIYYSQIVNDFQKGDIAEGYSVSREKKESFPLTVTSAQKNPTAFYLCASSTSHLEVLSSYNSPLHFGNGTRLTVT.

The chain carries TRBV25-1 and TRBJ1-3; D is possibly TRBD1 (5 bases). From germline, CDR1 is MGHDK and CDR2 SYGVNS. The V end lost 8 bases, the J end lost 1 base, and 6 bases lay between the germline ends. There are 12 residues in the CDR3. The chain's CDR3 is CASAGSGNTIYF. CDR3 sequence (DNA): TGTGCCAGCGCAGGGTCTGGAAACACCATATATTTT.

This clone occurred a few times. The chain has TRBV19 and TRBJ2-2, with 11 bases matching TRBD1. Germline assignment: CDR1 LNHDA and CDR2 SQIVND (reference sequence). The CDR3 length is 15 residues. The trim removed 7 bases at V and 3 bases at J, leaving 4 bases unmatched. The CDR3 DNA reads as TGTGCCAGTAACCGGGACAGGGGGTACACCGGGGAGCTGTTTTTT. As protein: CASNRDRGYTGELFF.

The chain carries TRBV7-6 and TRBJ1-1; 10 positions match TRBD1. Germline lookup yields CDR1 SGHVS and CDR2 FNYEAQ. V trimming: 6 bases; J trimming: 5 bases; junction bases outside the gene matches: 6. The CDR3 contains 14 residues. Written as DNA, the CDR3 is TGTGCCAGCAGTCCCGGGACAGGGGATACTGAAGCTTTCTTT. It encodes CASSPGTGDTEAFF.